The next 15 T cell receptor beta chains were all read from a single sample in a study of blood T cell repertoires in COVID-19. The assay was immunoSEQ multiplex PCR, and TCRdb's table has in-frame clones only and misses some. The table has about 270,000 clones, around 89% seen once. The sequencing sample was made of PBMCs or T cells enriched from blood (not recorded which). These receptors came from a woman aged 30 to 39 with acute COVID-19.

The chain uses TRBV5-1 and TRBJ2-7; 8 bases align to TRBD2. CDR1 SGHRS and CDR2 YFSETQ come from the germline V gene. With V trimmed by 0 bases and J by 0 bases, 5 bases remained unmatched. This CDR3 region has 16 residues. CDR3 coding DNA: TGCGCCAGCAGCTTGGATCATAGCGGGGTCTCCTACGAGCAGTACTTC. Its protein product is CASSLDHSGVSYEQYF.

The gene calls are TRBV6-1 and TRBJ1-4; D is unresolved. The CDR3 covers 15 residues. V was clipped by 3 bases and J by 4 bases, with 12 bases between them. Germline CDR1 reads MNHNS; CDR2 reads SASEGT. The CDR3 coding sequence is TGTGCCAGCAGTGATGGTCATTTAGATAATGAAAAACTGTTTTTT. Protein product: CASSDGHLDNEKLFF.

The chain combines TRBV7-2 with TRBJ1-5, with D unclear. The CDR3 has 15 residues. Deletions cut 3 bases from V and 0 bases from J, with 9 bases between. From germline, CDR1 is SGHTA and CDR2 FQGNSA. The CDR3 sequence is CASSFTSYSNQPQHF. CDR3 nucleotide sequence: TGTGCCAGCAGCTTTACAAGTTATAGCAATCAGCCCCAGCATTTT.

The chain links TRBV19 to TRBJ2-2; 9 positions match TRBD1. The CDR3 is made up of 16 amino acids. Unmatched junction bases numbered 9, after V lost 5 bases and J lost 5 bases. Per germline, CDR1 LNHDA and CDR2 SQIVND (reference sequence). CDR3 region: CASSDTGGYRTGELFF. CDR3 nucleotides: TGTGCCAGTAGTGACACAGGGGGCTACAGAACCGGGGAGCTGTTTTTT.

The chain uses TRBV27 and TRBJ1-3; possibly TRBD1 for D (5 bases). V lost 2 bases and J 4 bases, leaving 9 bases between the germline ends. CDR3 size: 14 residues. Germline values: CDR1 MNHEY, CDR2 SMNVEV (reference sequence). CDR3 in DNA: TGTGCCAGCAGTTTACAGGGTCCCGGAAACACCATATATTTT. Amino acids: CASSLQGPGNTIYF.

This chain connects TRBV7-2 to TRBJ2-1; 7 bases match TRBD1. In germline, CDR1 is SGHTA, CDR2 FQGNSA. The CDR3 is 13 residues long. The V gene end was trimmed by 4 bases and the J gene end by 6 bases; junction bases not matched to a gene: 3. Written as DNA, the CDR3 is TGTGCCAGCAGCTGGGGACAGCCCAATGAGCAGTTCTTC. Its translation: CASSWGQPNEQFF. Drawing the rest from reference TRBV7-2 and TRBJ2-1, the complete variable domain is GAGVSQSPSNKVTEKGKDVELRCDPISGHTALYWYRQSLGQGLEFLIYFQGNSAPDKSGLPSDRFSAERTGGSVSTLTIQRTQQEDSAVYLCASSWGQPNEQFFGPGTRLTVL.

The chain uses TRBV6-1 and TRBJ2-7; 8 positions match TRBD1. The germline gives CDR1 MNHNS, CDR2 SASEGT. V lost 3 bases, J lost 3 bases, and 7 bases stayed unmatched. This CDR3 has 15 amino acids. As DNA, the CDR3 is TGTGCCAGCAGTGACGGACAGGGAGAGGGCTACGAGCAGTACTTC. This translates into CASSDGQGEGYEQYF.

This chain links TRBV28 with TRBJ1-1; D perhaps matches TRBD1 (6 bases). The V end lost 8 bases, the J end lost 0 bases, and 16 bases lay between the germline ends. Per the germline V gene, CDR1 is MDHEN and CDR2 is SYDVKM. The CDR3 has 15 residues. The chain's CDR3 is CASVPGHPMNTEAFF. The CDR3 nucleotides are TGTGCCAGCGTACCGGGACATCCCATGAACACTGAAGCTTTCTTT.

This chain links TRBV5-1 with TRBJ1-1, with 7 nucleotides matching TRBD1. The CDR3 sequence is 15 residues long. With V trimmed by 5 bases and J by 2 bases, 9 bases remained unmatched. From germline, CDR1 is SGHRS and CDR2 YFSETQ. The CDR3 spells CASSRARGENTEAFF. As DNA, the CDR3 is TGCGCCAGCAGTAGGGCCAGGGGGGAAAACACTGAAGCTTTCTTT.

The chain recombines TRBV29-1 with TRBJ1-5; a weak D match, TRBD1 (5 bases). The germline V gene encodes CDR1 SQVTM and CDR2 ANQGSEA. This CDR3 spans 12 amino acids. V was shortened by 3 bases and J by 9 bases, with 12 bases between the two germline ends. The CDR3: CSVETDTGPQHF. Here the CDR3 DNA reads TGCAGCGTTGAGACAGACACCGGGCCCCAGCATTTT. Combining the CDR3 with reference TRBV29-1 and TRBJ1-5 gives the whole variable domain SAVISQKPSRDICQRGTSLTIQCQVDSQVTMMFWYRQQPGQSLTLIATANQGSEATYESGFVIDKFPISRPNLTFSTLTVSNMSPEDSSIYLCSVETDTGPQHFGDGTRLSIL.

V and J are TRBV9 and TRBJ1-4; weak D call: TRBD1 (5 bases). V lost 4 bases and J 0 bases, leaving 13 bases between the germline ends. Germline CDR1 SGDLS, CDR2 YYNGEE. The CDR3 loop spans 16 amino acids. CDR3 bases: TGTGCCAGCAGCCCGGCCGGGGGTGCAACTAATGAAAAACTGTTTTTT. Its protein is CASSPAGGATNEKLFF.

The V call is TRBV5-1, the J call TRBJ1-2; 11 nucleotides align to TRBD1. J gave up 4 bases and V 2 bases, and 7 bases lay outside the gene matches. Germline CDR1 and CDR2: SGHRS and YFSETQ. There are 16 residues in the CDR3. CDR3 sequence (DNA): TGCGCCAGCAGCTTTGGTGGACAGGGGGCGTTCTATGGCTACACCTTC. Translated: CASSFGGQGAFYGYTF.

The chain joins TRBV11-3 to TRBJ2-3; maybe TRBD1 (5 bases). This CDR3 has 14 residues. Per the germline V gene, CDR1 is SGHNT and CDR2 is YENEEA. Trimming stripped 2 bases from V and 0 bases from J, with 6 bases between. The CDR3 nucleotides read TGTGCCAGCAGCTTACAGGGTAGCACAGATACGCAGTATTTT. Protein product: CASSLQGSTDTQYF.

The CDR3 here is CASSRTGEGEKLFF. CDR3 nucleotides: TGTGCCAGCAGCCGCACAGGGGAAGGGGAAAAACTGTTTTTT. V is TRBV28 and J is TRBJ1-4; 7 nucleotides line up with TRBD1. CDR3 length: 14 amino acids. Germline V lookup: CDR1 MDHEN, CDR2 SYDVKM. V shed 6 bases, J shed 8 bases, and the junction held 9 bases outside the gene matches.

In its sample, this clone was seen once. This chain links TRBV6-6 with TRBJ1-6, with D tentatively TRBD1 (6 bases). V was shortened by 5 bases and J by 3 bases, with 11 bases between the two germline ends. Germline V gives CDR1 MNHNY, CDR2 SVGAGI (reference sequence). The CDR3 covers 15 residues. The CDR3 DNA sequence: TGTGCCAGCAGTCCGCAGGACAGCTATAATTCACCCCTCCACTTT. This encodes CASSPQDSYNSPLHF.